Below, one T cell receptor (beta chain) is given with its context. These data originate in a study of blood T cell repertoires in COVID-19. This CDR3 spans 15 amino acids. V was trimmed by 3 bases and J by 0 bases, leaving 6 bases between them. Germline V CDR1 and CDR2: MNHEY, SMNVEV (reference sequence). Authors' data handling: Estimation of nucleated cell counts relied on the amplification of reference gene primers. Here immunoSEQ multiplex PCR was the method, and the copy in TCRdb shows in-frame clones only, minus some. V, J and clone size reflect that table, while D and trimming were determined from the DNA. The sample carries roughly 250,000 clones, around 85% recorded once.

Material for sequencing was peripheral blood. The sequence was obtained from a woman between 40 and 50 years old with active or convalescent COVID-19. The rearrangement uses TRBV27 and TRBJ1-6; D is unclear. CDR3 DNA sequence: TGTGCCAGCAGTTTCGGGAGCTCCTATAATTCACCCCTCCACTTT. Protein sequence: CASSFGSSYNSPLHF.